Listed below are T cell receptor beta chains from one sample, sequenced in a study of blood T cell repertoires in COVID-19. The table came from immunoSEQ multiplex PCR; TCRdb's copy has only in-frame clones and leaves some out. The table has roughly 130,000 clones, 90% seen once; the top ten hold around 3.8%. Sequencing used peripheral blood. The origin of the receptors is a man between 45 and 60 years old with active COVID-19. The CDR3 runs from the conserved cysteine through the conserved F or W. A D gene is named only where the DNA matches it firmly. Rows may omit the clone size; those that give it use once, few, many or a size class.

>TRBD1|15|TRBJ2-7|TRBV4-1|NA
TGCGCCAGCAGCCTTCTAGGACAGGGAGACTACGAGCAGTACTTC
CASSLLGQGDYEQYF
>NA|16|TRBJ1-1|TRBV4-1|NA
NA
CASSQVFWPKNTEAFF
>TRBD2|15|TRBJ2-2|TRBV7-2|NA
TGTGCCAGCAGCCAGGGAGGGCCTGACACCGGGGAGCTGTTTTTT
CASSQGGPDTGELFF
>NA|16|TRBJ1-3|TRBV30|NA
TGTGCCTGGAGTGCCTCGGGGGGCGCCCCTGGAAACACCATATATTTT
CAWSASGGAPGNTIYF
>TRBD1|15|TRBJ1-2|TRBV15|NA
TGTGCCACCAGCAGCACAGGGGGCCCCGGGGTTGGCTACACCTTC
CATSSTGGPGVGYTF
>NA|17|TRBJ1-5|TRBV7-9|NA
TGTGCCAGCAGCTACAGAAGGGAGGCCTTTAGCAATCAGCCCCAGCATTTT
CASSYRREAFSNQPQHF
>TRBD2|15|TRBJ2-7|TRBV5-1|NA
TGCGCCAGCAGTCGGACTAGCGGGGGGTACTTAGAGCAGTACTTC
CASSRTSGGYLEQYF
>NA|14|TRBJ2-3|TRBV9|NA
TGTGCCAGCAGTACGGGATATGGCACAGATACGCAGTATTTT
CASSTGYGTDTQYF
>TRBD2|19|TRBJ2-1|TRBV5-4|NA
TGTGCCAGCAGCTTGCCCCTCCTAGCGGGAGGACGTAATCGGGGTGAGCAGTTCTTC
CASSLPLLAGGRNRGEQFF
>NA|14|TRBJ2-5|TRBV5-1|NA
TGCGCCAGCAGCGGCGGGACTCTTCAAGAGACCCAGTACTTC
CASSGGTLQETQYF
>NA|18|TRBJ2-6|TRBV28|once
TGTGCCAGCAGTATCACAGGTCTCCTAAGCTCTGGGGCCAACGTCCTGACTTTC
CASSITGLLSSGANVLTF
>NA|13|TRBJ2-5|TRBV7-8|NA
TGTGCCAGCAGGATGGGACTTCAAGAGACCCAGTACTTC
CASRMGLQETQYF
>TRBD1|12|TRBJ1-1|TRBV29-1|NA
TGCAGCGTCGGACAGGGAGACACTGAAGCTTTCTTT
CSVGQGDTEAFF
>NA|16|TRBJ2-4|TRBV18|NA
TGTGCCAGCTCACCTCCCTCGGGAGTTGCCAAAAACATTCAGTACTTC
CASSPPSGVAKNIQYF
>TRBD2|15|TRBJ2-2|TRBV7-8|NA
TGTGCCAGCAGCTTAAGCGGGGGGGCAGCCGGGGAGCTGTTTTTT
CASSLSGGAAGELFF
>TRBD1|16|TRBJ1-1|TRBV5-1|NA
TGCGCCAGCAGCCCTAGGACAGGTACGGCGGGCACTGAAGCTTTCTTT
CASSPRTGTAGTEAFF
>TRBD2|17|TRBJ2-1|TRBV19|NA
TGTGCCAGTAGTACCCCGACTAGCGCGGTCGGATTCAATGAGCAGTTCTTC
CASSTPTSAVGFNEQFF
>TRBD2|15|TRBJ2-1|TRBV3-1/TRBV3-2|NA
TGTGCCAGCCAGGGCGGCGGGGGGGCACACAATGAGCAGTTCTTC
CASQGGGGAHNEQFF
>TRBD1|13|TRBJ2-2|TRBV2|NA
TGTGCCAGCAAAGGGGGCAACACCGGGGAGCTGTTTTTT
CASKGGNTGELFF
>TRBD2|17|TRBJ2-1|TRBV24-1|NA
TGTGCCATACAGAAGACTAGCGGAGACCAAGACTACAATGAGCAGTTCTTC
CAIQKTSGDQDYNEQFF
>NA|15|TRBJ2-6|TRBV11-3|NA
TGTGCCAGCAGCCCCCAGGGTTCTGGGGCCAACGTCCTGACTTTC
CASSPQGSGANVLTF
>NA|16|TRBJ1-5|TRBV4-1|NA
TGCGCCAGCAGCCAAGATCTCTCCTTAAGCAATCAGCCCCAGCATTTT
CASSQDLSLSNQPQHF
>TRBD2|17|TRBJ2-7|TRBV7-9|NA
TGTGCCAGCAGCCCGCGACCTCTAGCGGAGAGCTCCTACGAGCAGTACTTC
CASSPRPLAESSYEQYF
>TRBD2|15|TRBJ2-2|TRBV7-7|NA
TGTGCCAGCAGCTTACTAGCGGGAGAAGCCGGGGAGCTGTTTTTT
CASSLLAGEAGELFF
>TRBD2|16|TRBJ2-7|TRBV4-1|NA
TGCGCCAGCAGCCAACTTCAACTAGCGGGGAAGTACGAGCAGTACTTC
CASSQLQLAGKYEQYF
>NA|13|TRBJ2-5|TRBV2|NA
TGTGCCAGCCGGACGGGAGACGGCGAGACCCAGTACTTC
CASRTGDGETQYF
>NA|13|TRBJ1-1|TRBV10-3|NA
TGTGCCATCACCCTGGACAAAGCGACTGAAGCTTTCTTT
CAITLDKATEAFF
>NA|14|TRBJ2-1|TRBV24-1|NA
TGTGCCACCAGTGGGCATCTCCCAGACAATGAGCAGTTCTTC
CATSGHLPDNEQFF
>TRBD1|15|TRBJ1-1|TRBV3-1/TRBV3-2|NA
TGTGCCAGCAGCCTAAAACCGACAGGGCGAACTGAAGCTTTCTTT
CASSLKPTGRTEAFF
>NA|15|TRBJ2-1|TRBV19|NA
TGTGCCAGTAGTAAGTCAGCCGGGAGCCACAATGAGCAGTTCTTC
CASSKSAGSHNEQFF
>NA|10|TRBJ2-1|TRBV11-2|once
TGTGCCAGCAGGGGCATTGAGCAGTTCTTC
CASRGIEQFF
>NA|14|TRBJ1-1|TRBV5-1|NA
TGCGCCAGCGGATCGACAGAGATGAACACTGAAGCTTTCTTT
CASGSTEMNTEAFF
>NA|15|TRBJ2-1|TRBV11-2|NA
TGTGCCAGCAGCTTAGGAGGCGGGGCCTACAATGAGCAGTTCTTC
CASSLGGGAYNEQFF
>NA|14|TRBJ1-5|TRBV6-5|NA
TGTGCCAGCAGTTATCGGCAGGACAATCAGCCCCAGCATTTT
CASSYRQDNQPQHF
>NA|10|TRBJ2-3|TRBV2|NA
TGTGCCAGCAGCGCAGATACGCAGTATTTT
CASSADTQYF
>TRBD1|13|TRBJ2-1|TRBV5-6|NA
TGTGCCAGCAGCTTTTTAGACGGGACAGGGAGTTTCTTC
CASSFLDGTGSFF
>NA|17|TRBJ1-3|TRBV5-1|NA
TGCGCCAGCAGCGTAGGTCCAGGTGCCTTCTCTGGAAACACCATATATTTT
CASSVGPGAFSGNTIYF
>NA|12|TRBJ2-7|TRBV5-1|NA
TGCGCCAGCAGTTGGCAGGGAGGCGAGCAGTACTTC
CASSWQGGEQYF
>NA|13|TRBJ2-2|TRBV2|NA
TGTGCCAGCAGTCAAATGGAGGCCGGGGAGCTGTTTTTT
CASSQMEAGELFF
>TRBD1|13|TRBJ1-2|TRBV7-3|NA
TGTGCCAGCAGCGCGGGACAGGGGTATGGCTACACCTTC
CASSAGQGYGYTF
>NA|14|TRBJ1-2|TRBV11-2|NA
TGTGCCAGCAACAGGGACACACTTAACTATGGCTACACCTTC
CASNRDTLNYGYTF
>TRBD2|13|TRBJ2-1|TRBV5-6|NA
TGTGCCAGCAGCTGGGGGGGAAGCGGTGAGCAGTTCTTC
CASSWGGSGEQFF
>NA|13|TRBJ1-1|TRBV18|NA
TGTGCCAGCTCACCTCTCCCCGGCACTGAAGCTTTCTTT
CASSPLPGTEAFF
>NA|15|TRBJ2-4|TRBV5-1|NA
TGCGCCAGCAGCTTCGGGCCTTCGAAGGGGGACATTCAGTACTTC
CASSFGPSKGDIQYF
>TRBD1|15|TRBJ1-2|TRBV7-9|NA
TGTGCCAGCAGCTTAGCGCAGGGGGCGGTAATTGGCTACACCTTC
CASSLAQGAVIGYTF
>TRBD1|16|TRBJ2-1|TRBV25-1|NA
TGTGCCAGCAGTGAATTGAGGACAGGGGGCTTACATGAGCAGTTCTTC
CASSELRTGGLHEQFF
>NA|14|TRBJ1-6|TRBV27|NA
TGTGCCAGCACCTTTCAGGGTCCCACAAACCCCCTCCACTTT
CASTFQGPTNPLHF
>NA|16|TRBJ1-1|TRBV11-2|NA
TGTGCCAGCAGTCCCCCTGGGGCAGGGTTGAACACTGAAGCTTTCTTT
CASSPPGAGLNTEAFF
>NA|11|TRBJ2-7|TRBV2|NA
TGTGCCAGCAGTGAATGGATGGACTTGTACTTC
CASSEWMDLYF
>NA|12|TRBJ2-1|TRBV7-6|NA
TGTGCCAGCAGCTTGGTGGCGAGGGAGCAGTTCTTC
CASSLVAREQFF
>NA|15|TRBJ1-3|TRBV2|once
TGTGCCAGCAGCGTCGACACGAGCTCTGGAAACACCATATATTTT
CASSVDTSSGNTIYF
>TRBD2|16|TRBJ2-1|TRBV15|NA
TGTGCCACCAGCAGTGTAGCGGGGGGGCCGGGGAATGAGCAGTTCTTC
CATSSVAGGPGNEQFF
>NA|13|TRBJ1-1|TRBV11-2|NA
TGTGCCAGCAGCCGTACAGGGTTATTAGAAGCTTTCTTT
CASSRTGLLEAFF
>NA|13|TRBJ1-2|TRBV12-3/TRBV12-4|NA
TGTGCCAGCATACTTCGAGCGGCAGGGGCTTACACCTTC
CASILRAAGAYTF
>TRBD2|14|TRBJ2-3|TRBV10-2|NA
TGCGCCAGTTCTTGGGGGGGGAGCACAGATACGCAGTATTTT
CASSWGGSTDTQYF
>NA|16|TRBJ1-6|TRBV5-6|NA
TGTGCCAGCAGCTGGCTTACCGGACAATCTAATTCACCCCTCCACTTT
CASSWLTGQSNSPLHF
>TRBD1|19|TRBJ1-4|TRBV9|NA
TGTGCCAGCAGCGTAGCCGTAGAACAGGGGGCGGCGATAGTAGGAAAACTGTTTTTT
CASSVAVEQGAAIVGKLFF
>TRBD1|15|TRBJ1-6|TRBV9|NA
TGTGCCAGCAGCGTGTCCGGGACAGCAGATTCACCCCTCCACTTT
CASSVSGTADSPLHF
>NA|17|TRBJ1-3|TRBV28|NA
TGTGCCAGCAGTTCCGGTGGGGCGGGACTCTCTGGAAACACCATATATTTT
CASSSGGAGLSGNTIYF